Listed below are T cell receptor beta chains from one sample, sequenced in a study of blood T cells in healthy people across ages. TCRdb itself ran the 5' RACE reads through MiXCR, one entry per CDR3 protein. Of roughly 1.5 million distinct CDR3 sequences in the sample, 35% to 45% are singletons; the top ten hold 4%. Source material: blood. These receptors were collected from a woman between 18 and 29 years old in good health. Both conserved end residues are part of each CDR3. Each record gives: J gene, D gene, V gene, clone size, CDR3 DNA, CDR3 protein. D genes are given only for firm matches. The size field is filled for only some rows; it gives once, few, many or a size class.

TRBJ2-7 | . | TRBV2 | . | TGTGCCAGCCGATATCCGGAGATGGCCTACAATGAGCAGTACTTC | CASRYPEMAYNEQYF
TRBJ2-2 | TRBD2 | TRBV6-5 | . | TGTGCCAGCAGGCGGGGGGTTTCCACCGGGGAGCTGTTTTTT | CASRRGVSTGELFF
TRBJ1-1 | . | TRBV4-1 | . | TGCGCCAGCAGCCAATCGGATTACACTGAAGCTTTCTTT | CASSQSDYTEAFF
TRBJ2-5 | . | TRBV20-1 | . | TGCAGTGCTAGACAGGGGACCTTCTACCAGCAGTACTTC | CSARQGTFYQQYF
TRBJ2-3 | . | TRBV20-1 | . | TGCAGTGCTGCTACTAGCGATACGCAGTATTTT | CSAATSDTQYF
TRBJ2-1 | . | TRBV13 | few | TGTGCCAGCAGCTTCAACTATTACAATGAGCAGTTCTTC | CASSFNYYNEQFF
TRBJ2-3 | TRBD2 | TRBV5-6 | few | TGTGCCAGCAGCTTGGGGACTAGGGTTGGAGCGCAGTATTTT | CASSLGTRVGAQYF
TRBJ1-4 | TRBD1 | TRBV29-1 | . | TGCAGCGCCGCAGGGGGCTCCTCAACTAATGAAAAACTGTTTTTT | CSAAGGSSTNEKLFF
TRBJ2-3 | TRBD1 | TRBV4-1 | few | TGCGCCAGCAGCCAACGGCGTGGGCAGGGGGTCACAGATACGCAGTATTTT | CASSQRRGQGVTDTQYF
TRBJ2-1 | TRBD2 | TRBV13 | . | TGTGCCAGCAGCTGGGGACTAGCGGGAGAAAGTGAGCAGTTCTTC | CASSWGLAGESEQFF
TRBJ1-4 | . | TRBV7-9 | . | TGTGCCAGCAGCAAAGGGGGAGATGAAAAACCGTTTTTT | CASSKGGDEKPFF
TRBJ2-1 | TRBD2 | TRBV5-1 | . | TGCGCCAGCAGCTCAAGAGCGGGAGCAAACAATGAGCAGTTCTTC | CASSSRAGANNEQFF
TRBJ1-1 | . | TRBV20-1 | . | TGCAGTGCTAGAGGGGGCGGGTACACTGAAGCTTTCTTT | CSARGGGYTEAFF
TRBJ2-7 | . | TRBV13 | . | TGTGCCAGCAGCCTCCGACAGGCCACCTACGAGCAGTACTTC | CASSLRQATYEQYF
TRBJ2-3 | . | TRBV7-3 | few | TGTGCCAGCAGCTTAGGGTCTACCTCAGATACGCAGTATTTT | CASSLGSTSDTQYF
TRBJ2-5 | TRBD1 | TRBV7-8 | few | TGTGCCAGCAGCTTTGCCGGGACAGGCGGAGATCAGACCCAGTACTTC | CASSFAGTGGDQTQYF
TRBJ1-1 | TRBD1 | TRBV27 | few | TGTGCCAGCATTCTTCCCCGGCGGGACAGGGAAGCTTTCTTT | CASILPRRDREAFF
TRBJ2-1 | . | TRBV20-1 | . | TGCAGTGCTGACCTAGCAGTTGAGCAGTTCTTC | CSADLAVEQFF
TRBJ2-7 | . | TRBV20-1 | . | TGCAGTGCTAGGGTCTTGGGGGCTTCGTACGAGCAGTACTTC | CSARVLGASYEQYF
TRBJ2-1 | TRBD1 | TRBV6-5 | . | TGTGCCAGCAACCCGACAGGGCGCTCCTACAATGAGCAGTTCTTC | CASNPTGRSYNEQFF
TRBJ2-7 | . | TRBV6-5 | few | TGTGCCAGCAGTTACTCGGGGACACCGGCCTACGAGCAGTACTTC | CASSYSGTPAYEQYF
TRBJ1-5 | . | TRBV7-6 | . | TGTGCCAGCAGCTTAGCAGTAGGGGGACCGGCGGGCGGCAATCAGCCCCAGCATTTT | CASSLAVGGPAGGNQPQHF
TRBJ1-5 | TRBD1 | TRBV10-3 | . | TGTGCCATCAGCTCGACAGGGGGCGCGGGTCAGCCCCAGCATTTT | CAISSTGGAGQPQHF
TRBJ2-7 | . | TRBV7-2 | . | TGTGCCAGCAGCCTTCCGGGGGACAATGAGCAGTACTTC | CASSLPGDNEQYF
TRBJ2-7 | . | TRBV12-3/TRBV12-4 | few | TGTGCCAGCAGTCTACTGGGACCCAGCTCCTACGAGCAGTACTTC | CASSLLGPSSYEQYF
TRBJ1-1 | . | TRBV20-1 | . | TGCAGTGCTAGAGATCTGGAAGTTGAAGCTTTCTTT | CSARDLEVEAFF
TRBJ2-1 | . | TRBV7-2 | . | TGTGCCAGCAGGGGCGTCGGTTACAATGAGCAGTTCTTC | CASRGVGYNEQFF
TRBJ2-4 | . | TRBV4-3 | few | TGCGCCAGCAGCCAAGAGGGGCTTGGCATTCAGTACTTC | CASSQEGLGIQYF
TRBJ2-3 | . | TRBV10-3 | few | TGTGCCATCAGTGGCTTTAGCGGAAACACAGATACGCAGTATTTT | CAISGFSGNTDTQYF
TRBJ1-1 | . | TRBV12-3/TRBV12-4 | . | TGTGCCAGCAGTCCTTACGGGGGGGGCACTGAAGCTTTCTTT | CASSPYGGGTEAFF
TRBJ2-3 | . | TRBV29-1 | many | TGCAGCGTTGAAGGCCGATACACAGATACGCAGTATTTT | CSVEGRYTDTQYF
TRBJ2-3 | TRBD2 | TRBV6-2/TRBV6-3 | . | TGTGCCAGCAGTTACTCAGCGGGGTCAGATACGCAGTATTTT | CASSYSAGSDTQYF
TRBJ2-7 | TRBD1 | TRBV12-3/TRBV12-4 | once | TGTGCCAGCAGTCTTCAATGGGACAGAAGCTCCCACGAGCAGTACTTC | CASSLQWDRSSHEQYF
TRBJ2-1 | . | TRBV29-1 | . | TGCAGCGGAGAGGTGGGAGCTCGTGAGCAGTTCTTC | CSGEVGAREQFF
TRBJ2-1 | . | TRBV20-1 | few | TGCAGTGCAAGAAAGGCTCTGTACAATGAGCAGTTCTTC | CSARKALYNEQFF
TRBJ2-5 | . | TRBV29-1 | once | TGCAGCGTGGAGGAATGGGCCTCACGACAAGAGACCCAGTACTTC | CSVEEWASRQETQYF
TRBJ2-7 | TRBD2 | TRBV7-2 | . | TGTGCCAGCAGCGTAAGCGGGATTTTCGAGCAGTACTTC | CASSVSGIFEQYF
TRBJ1-2 | . | TRBV9 | . | TGTGCCAGCAGCTCCCTCTCTGTGGATGGCTACACCTTC | CASSSLSVDGYTF
TRBJ2-6 | . | TRBV9 | . | TGTGCCAGCAGCCTGTGGACAAATCCCTCTGGGGCCAACGTCCTGACTTTC | CASSLWTNPSGANVLTF
TRBJ1-5 | TRBD1 | TRBV12-3/TRBV12-4 | once | TGTGCCAGCAGTGGGGCCGGGACAGGGGATCAGCCCCAGCATTTT | CASSGAGTGDQPQHF
TRBJ2-1 | TRBD2 | TRBV20-1 | . | TGCAGTGCTAGAGGCCCTAGCGGGAGGGCCTACAACGAGCAGTTCTTC | CSARGPSGRAYNEQFF
TRBJ1-1 | TRBD1 | TRBV28 | . | TGTGCCAGCAGGCCAACAGGGGGGCCGTCGAACACTGAAGCTTTCTTT | CASRPTGGPSNTEAFF
TRBJ2-1 | . | TRBV7-2 | . | TGTGCCAGCAGCTTTAGAAATCTGCCGGATGAGCAGTTCTTC | CASSFRNLPDEQFF
TRBJ2-3 | . | TRBV12-5 | . | TGTGCTAGTGGTTTGGCGAGGGGGAGCACAGATACGCAGTATTTT | CASGLARGSTDTQYF
TRBJ1-1 | . | TRBV7-9 | . | TGTGCCTGCAGCTTAGGGACTGAAGCTTTCTTT | CACSLGTEAFF
TRBJ1-4 | . | TRBV28 | few | TGTGCCAGCAGTTATTGGACAGTAACTAATGAAAAACTGTTTTTT | CASSYWTVTNEKLFF
TRBJ1-2 | . | TRBV20-1 | . | TGCAGTGCCCTTGGGAGGAGCTATGGCTACACCTTC | CSALGRSYGYTF
TRBJ1-6 | . | TRBV27 | . | TGTGCCAGCAGTTCACTGCGATCACCCCCCCACTTT | CASSSLRSPPHF
TRBJ2-7 | . | TRBV27 | . | TGTGCCAGCAGTTTGCCACAAACGCGGCAGGGGGAAGGGGGGACCCCATGTTTTGGCTACGAGCAGTACTTC | CASSLPQTRQGEGGTPCFGYEQYF
TRBJ1-4 | . | TRBV7-2 | . | TGTGCCAGCAGCTTAGATTCGAACGGGGGGGGACTAAGGGAACTGTTTTTT | CASSLDSNGGGLRELFF
TRBJ2-3 | . | TRBV27 | few | TGTGCCAGCAGTTTACGGCCTAGCGGCACAGATACGCAGTATTTT | CASSLRPSGTDTQYF
TRBJ2-7 | TRBD2 | TRBV6-5 | . | TGTGCCAGCAGGGCTAGCGGGAGTCAGTACGAGCAGTACTTC | CASRASGSQYEQYF
TRBJ2-1 | TRBD2 | TRBV12-3/TRBV12-4 | once | TGTGCCTGCAGTCCCCTAGCGGGGGGCAGGTCTAATGAGCAGTTCTTC | CACSPLAGGRSNEQFF
TRBJ1-1 | . | TRBV21-1 | . | TGTGCCAGCAGCAAGTGGACGAACACTGAAGCTTTCTTT | CASSKWTNTEAFF
TRBJ1-5 | TRBD1 | TRBV6-1 | few | TGTGCCAGCAGGGCGGGGACAGTGGATCAGCCCCAGCATTTT | CASRAGTVDQPQHF
TRBJ2-3 | TRBD2 | TRBV7-2 | . | TGTGCCCGCAGCACCGGGGGGATGTTCACAGATACGCAGTATTTT | CARSTGGMFTDTQYF